The rows below give T cell receptor beta chains drawn from one sample of a study of patients and donors after allogeneic stem cell transplantation. TCRdb processed the RT-PCR reads anew with MiXCR; each CDR3 protein has one entry. The table records around 30,000 distinct CDR3 sequences, 37% of them present only once. What was sequenced was blood, either unsorted or a sorted T cell fraction (not recorded which). The receptor set was obtained from a human donor who was either an allogeneic HSCT recipient or a stem cell or donor lymphocyte infusion donor (not recorded which). It is not recorded whose cells these are; they may come from a transplant donor. Both conserved end residues are part of each CDR3. The D gene is left open where the match is weak. Size is stated for part of the rows, as once, few or many counts, or as a class when the clone is expanded.

CDR3aa: CASSLIDGKGSYGYTF
CDR3nt: TGTGCCAGCAGCCTCATCGACGGAAAAGGAAGCTATGGCTACACCTTC
d_gene: .
abundance: .
v_gene: TRBV5-4
j_gene: TRBJ1-2

CDR3aa: CSARGDLAGGFSDTQYF
CDR3nt: TGCAGTGCTAGAGGAGACCTAGCGGGGGGGTTTTCAGATACGCAGTATTTT
d_gene: TRBD2
abundance: few
v_gene: TRBV20-1
j_gene: TRBJ2-3

CDR3aa: CSVARDAGYTF
CDR3nt: TGCAGCGTTGCCCGGGACGCTGGCTACACCTTC
d_gene: .
abundance: few
v_gene: TRBV29-1
j_gene: TRBJ1-2

CDR3aa: CASSLAPGMGFSNTIYF
CDR3nt: TGTGCCAGCAGCTTAGCGCCCGGAATGGGCTTTAGCAACACCATATATTTT
d_gene: .
abundance: few
v_gene: TRBV7-2
j_gene: TRBJ1-3

CDR3aa: CASSPRGRETQYF
CDR3nt: TGTGCCAGCTCACCCCGGGGTCGAGAGACCCAGTACTTC
d_gene: .
abundance: .
v_gene: TRBV18
j_gene: TRBJ2-5

CDR3aa: CSASDRGDNQPQHF
CDR3nt: TGCAGTGCTAGCGACAGGGGGGATAATCAGCCCCAGCATTTT
d_gene: TRBD1
abundance: .
v_gene: TRBV20-1
j_gene: TRBJ1-5

CDR3aa: CASSSLLNTEAFF
CDR3nt: TGTGCCAGCAGCTCCCTCCTGAACACTGAAGCTTTCTTT
d_gene: .
abundance: .
v_gene: TRBV7-2
j_gene: TRBJ1-1

CDR3aa: CASSFTGGNSNQPQHF
CDR3nt: TGTGCCAGCAGTTTCACAGGGGGGAATAGCAATCAGCCCCAGCATTTT
d_gene: TRBD1
abundance: few
v_gene: TRBV12-3/TRBV12-4
j_gene: TRBJ1-5

CDR3aa: CASSHQGADYEQYF
CDR3nt: TGCGCCAGCAGCCATCAGGGGGCGGACTACGAGCAGTACTTC
d_gene: TRBD1
abundance: .
v_gene: TRBV4-1
j_gene: TRBJ2-7

CDR3aa: CSARDRRGAPGEAFF
CDR3nt: TGCAGTGCTAGAGATAGGAGGGGGGCCCCGGGAGAAGCTTTCTTT
d_gene: .
abundance: .
v_gene: TRBV20-1
j_gene: TRBJ1-1

CDR3aa: CSAEKREGCHEQFF
CDR3nt: TGCAGTGCTGAGAAGCGGGAGGGCTGCCATGAGCAGTTCTTC
d_gene: TRBD2
abundance: few
v_gene: TRBV20-1
j_gene: TRBJ2-1

CDR3aa: CASSQEGESGQLNYGYTF
CDR3nt: TGTGCCAGCAGCCAGGAGGGGGAATCGGGACAGCTTAACTATGGCTACACCTTC
d_gene: TRBD1
abundance: few
v_gene: TRBV4-2
j_gene: TRBJ1-2

CDR3aa: CAISDGTSTKHTQYF
CDR3nt: TGTGCCATCAGTGACGGGACTAGCACCAAACATACGCAGTATTTT
d_gene: TRBD2
abundance: .
v_gene: TRBV10-3
j_gene: TRBJ2-3

CDR3aa: CASSRVIPPQETQYF
CDR3nt: TGTGCCAGCAGTAGAGTGATCCCGCCCCAAGAGACCCAGTACTTC
d_gene: .
abundance: .
v_gene: TRBV6-6
j_gene: TRBJ2-5

CDR3aa: CASSQGLAGRSSYNEQFF
CDR3nt: TGTGCCAGCAGCCAGGGACTAGCGGGACGGAGCTCCTACAATGAGCAGTTCTTC
d_gene: TRBD2
abundance: few
v_gene: TRBV9
j_gene: TRBJ2-1

CDR3aa: CATSRDVGTTTDTQYF
CDR3nt: TGTGCCACCAGCAGAGATGTCGGGACTACCACAGATACGCAGTATTTT
d_gene: TRBD2
abundance: .
v_gene: TRBV15
j_gene: TRBJ2-3

CDR3aa: CASSPRGAVWTQYF
CDR3nt: TGTGCCAGCAGTCCCCGTGGGGCAGTTTGGACCCAGTACTTC
d_gene: .
abundance: few
v_gene: TRBV12-3/TRBV12-4
j_gene: TRBJ2-5

CDR3aa: CASSSTTGTGTSEAFF
CDR3nt: TGTGCCAGCAGCTCAACAACCGGGACAGGGACCTCTGAAGCTTTCTTT
d_gene: TRBD1
abundance: few
v_gene: TRBV7-6
j_gene: TRBJ1-1

CDR3aa: CASSNDGNQPQHF
CDR3nt: TGTGCCAGCAGTAATGACGGCAATCAGCCCCAGCATTTT
d_gene: .
abundance: .
v_gene: TRBV2
j_gene: TRBJ1-5

CDR3aa: CSARDQNTIYF
CDR3nt: TGCAGTGCTAGAGACCAAAACACCATATATTTT
d_gene: .
abundance: .
v_gene: TRBV20-1
j_gene: TRBJ1-3

CDR3aa: CASSSISARNNEQFF
CDR3nt: TGTGCCAGCAGCTCGATTTCCGCAAGAAACAATGAGCAGTTCTTC
d_gene: .
abundance: .
v_gene: TRBV7-8
j_gene: TRBJ2-1

CDR3aa: CASSLEGDTGELFF
CDR3nt: TGTGCCAGCAGCTTAGAGGGGGACACCGGGGAGCTGTTTTTT
d_gene: .
abundance: few
v_gene: TRBV7-2
j_gene: TRBJ2-2

CDR3aa: CASSPGEETQYF
CDR3nt: TGTGCCAGCAGTCCCGGGGAGGAGACGCAGTATTTT
d_gene: .
abundance: few
v_gene: TRBV12-3/TRBV12-4
j_gene: TRBJ2-3

CDR3aa: CSVEFRASGIQETQYF
CDR3nt: TGCAGCGTTGAGTTTCGGGCGAGCGGGATCCAAGAGACCCAGTACTTC
d_gene: TRBD2
abundance: few
v_gene: TRBV29-1
j_gene: TRBJ2-5

CDR3aa: CATSRVSFGTDTQYF
CDR3nt: TGTGCCACCAGCAGAGTTAGCTTTGGCACAGATACGCAGTATTTT
d_gene: .
abundance: .
v_gene: TRBV15
j_gene: TRBJ2-3

CDR3aa: CASSSRIGPREAFF
CDR3nt: TGTGCCAGCAGCTCTCGGATCGGGCCCCGAGAAGCTTTCTTT
d_gene: .
abundance: .
v_gene: TRBV7-9
j_gene: TRBJ1-1

CDR3aa: CSVAGQGNLEAFF
CDR3nt: TGCAGCGTCGCCGGACAGGGGAACCTTGAAGCTTTCTTT
d_gene: TRBD1
abundance: few
v_gene: TRBV29-1
j_gene: TRBJ1-1

CDR3aa: CASSHIVVVTGELFF
CDR3nt: TGTGCCAGCAGCCACATTGTGGTGGTCACCGGGGAGCTGTTTTTT
d_gene: .
abundance: .
v_gene: TRBV12-3/TRBV12-4
j_gene: TRBJ2-2

CDR3aa: CASSLRIVRTGELFF
CDR3nt: TGTGCCAGCAGCTTAAGAATTGTTCGTACCGGGGAGCTGTTTTTT
d_gene: .
abundance: few
v_gene: TRBV7-9
j_gene: TRBJ2-2

CDR3aa: CSAKTGQYGYTF
CDR3nt: TGCAGTGCTAAGACGGGACAGTATGGCTACACCTTC
d_gene: TRBD1
abundance: .
v_gene: TRBV20-1
j_gene: TRBJ1-2

CDR3aa: CARFLPDGNTEAFF
CDR3nt: TGTGCCAGGTTCCTACCGGACGGGAACACTGAAGCTTTCTTT
d_gene: .
abundance: .
v_gene: TRBV6-5
j_gene: TRBJ1-1

CDR3aa: CATSGGAGANVLTF
CDR3nt: TGTGCCACCAGTGGGGGCGCTGGGGCCAACGTCCTGACTTTC
d_gene: .
abundance: .
v_gene: TRBV24-1
j_gene: TRBJ2-6

CDR3aa: CASSLAGAGQKEKLFF
CDR3nt: TGTGCCAGCAGCTTAGCAGGGGCAGGGCAGAAAGAAAAACTGTTTTTT
d_gene: .
abundance: .
v_gene: TRBV7-2
j_gene: TRBJ1-4

CDR3aa: CASSPWGGASNTGELFF
CDR3nt: TGTGCCAGCAGTCCGTGGGGGGGGGCGAGTAACACCGGGGAGCTGTTTTTT
d_gene: .
abundance: few
v_gene: TRBV12-3/TRBV12-4
j_gene: TRBJ2-2

CDR3aa: CASSTRDREAEAFF
CDR3nt: TGTGCCAGCAGCACCCGGGACAGGGAAGCTGAAGCTTTCTTT
d_gene: TRBD1
abundance: .
v_gene: TRBV11-2
j_gene: TRBJ1-1

CDR3aa: CASSQDRSDNNQPQHF
CDR3nt: TGCGCCAGCAGCCAAGATCGATCGGACAACAATCAGCCCCAGCATTTT
d_gene: .
abundance: few
v_gene: TRBV4-3
j_gene: TRBJ1-5

CDR3aa: CASSYNNSPLHF
CDR3nt: TGTGCCAGCAGCTATAATAATTCACCCCTCCACTTT
d_gene: .
abundance: .
v_gene: TRBV7-9
j_gene: TRBJ1-6

CDR3aa: CSVEDLGGLAITDTQYF
CDR3nt: TGCAGCGTTGAAGATTTGGGGGGCCTAGCGATCACAGATACGCAGTATTTT
d_gene: .
abundance: .
v_gene: TRBV29-1
j_gene: TRBJ2-3

CDR3aa: CASSPGQYQETQYF
CDR3nt: TGTGCCAGCAGCCCGGGACAGTATCAAGAGACCCAGTACTTC
d_gene: TRBD1
abundance: few
v_gene: TRBV3-1
j_gene: TRBJ2-5

CDR3aa: CASSFGQLYGYTF
CDR3nt: TGTGCCAGCAGCTTTGGACAGCTCTATGGCTACACCTTC
d_gene: .
abundance: .
v_gene: TRBV7-9
j_gene: TRBJ1-2

CDR3aa: CASSQLEGTANTEAFF
CDR3nt: TGCGCCAGCAGCCAACTTGAGGGGACAGCTAACACTGAAGCTTTCTTT
d_gene: TRBD1
abundance: few
v_gene: TRBV4-1
j_gene: TRBJ1-1